This TCR beta chain came from a study of blood T cell repertoires in COVID-19. The authors' processing: Estimation of nucleated cell counts was performed using reference gene primer amplification. Clones were read by immunoSEQ multiplex PCR, and TCRdb kept only the in-frame ones, dropping some. V and J calls and clone size are copied from that table; D and trimming were computed from the DNA. The sample consists of approximately 220,000 clones, around 85% of them appearing once. CDR3 length: 15 residues. The germline CDR1 and CDR2 sequences are SGHTA and FQGTGA. Trimming stripped 3 bases from V and 3 bases from J, with 14 bases between.

Sequenced input: PBMCs or T cells enriched from blood (not recorded which). The clonotype was recovered from a man between 40 and 49 years old who had recovered from COVID-19. This chain connects TRBV7-3 to TRBJ1-1, with D hard to call. CDR3 loop: CASSFDGGKDTEAFF. DNA for the CDR3: TGTGCCAGCAGCTTCGACGGAGGGAAGGACACTGAAGCTTTCTTT.